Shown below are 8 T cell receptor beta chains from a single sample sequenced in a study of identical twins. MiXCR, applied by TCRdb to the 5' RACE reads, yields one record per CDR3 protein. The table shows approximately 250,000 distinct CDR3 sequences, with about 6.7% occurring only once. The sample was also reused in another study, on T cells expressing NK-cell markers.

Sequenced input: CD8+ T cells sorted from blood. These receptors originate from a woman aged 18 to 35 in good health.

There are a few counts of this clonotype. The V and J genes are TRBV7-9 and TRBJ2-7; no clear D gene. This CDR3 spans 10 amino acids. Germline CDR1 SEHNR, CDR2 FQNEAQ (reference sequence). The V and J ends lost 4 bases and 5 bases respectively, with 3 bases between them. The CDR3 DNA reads TGTGCCAGCAGCTCACACGAGCAGTACTTC. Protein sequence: CASSSHEQYF.

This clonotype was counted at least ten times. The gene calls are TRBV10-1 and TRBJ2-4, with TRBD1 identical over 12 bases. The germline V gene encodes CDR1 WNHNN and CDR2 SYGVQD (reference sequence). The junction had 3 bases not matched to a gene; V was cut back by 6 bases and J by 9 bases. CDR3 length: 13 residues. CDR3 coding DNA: TGCGCCAGCAGCGCGGGACAGGGGGCCATTCAGTACTTC. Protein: CASSAGQGAIQYF.

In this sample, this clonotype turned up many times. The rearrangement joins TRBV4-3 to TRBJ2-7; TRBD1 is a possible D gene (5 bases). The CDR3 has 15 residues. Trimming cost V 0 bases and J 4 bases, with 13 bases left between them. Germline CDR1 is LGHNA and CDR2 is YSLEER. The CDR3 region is CASSQDWGGPYEQYF. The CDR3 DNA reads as TGCGCCAGCAGCCAAGATTGGGGCGGACCATACGAGCAGTACTTC.

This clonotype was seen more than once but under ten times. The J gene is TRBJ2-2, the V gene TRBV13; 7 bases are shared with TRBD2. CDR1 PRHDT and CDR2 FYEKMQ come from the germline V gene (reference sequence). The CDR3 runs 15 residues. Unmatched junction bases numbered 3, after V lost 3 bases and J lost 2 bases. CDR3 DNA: TGTGCCAGCAGCTTCGCTAGCGGAAACACCGGGGAGCTGTTTTTT. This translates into CASSFASGNTGELFF.

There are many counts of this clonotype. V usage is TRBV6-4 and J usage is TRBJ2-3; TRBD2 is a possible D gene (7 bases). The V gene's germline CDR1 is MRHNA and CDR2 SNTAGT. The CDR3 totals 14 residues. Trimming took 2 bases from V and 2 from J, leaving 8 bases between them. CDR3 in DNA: TGTGCCAGCAGTGACGGGGGGGCCACAGATACGCAGTATTTT. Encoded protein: CASSDGGATDTQYF.

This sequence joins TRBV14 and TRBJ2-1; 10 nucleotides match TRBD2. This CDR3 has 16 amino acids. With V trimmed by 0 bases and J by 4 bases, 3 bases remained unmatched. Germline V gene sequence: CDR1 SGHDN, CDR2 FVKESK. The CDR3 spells CASSQDGLAEYNEQFF. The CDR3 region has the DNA TGTGCCAGCAGCCAAGATGGACTAGCGGAGTACAATGAGCAGTTCTTC. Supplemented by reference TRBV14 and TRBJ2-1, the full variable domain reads EAGVTQFPSHSVIEKGQTVTLRCDPISGHDNLYWYRRVMGKEIKFLLHFVKESKQDESGMPNNRFLAERTGGTYSTLKVQPAELEDSGVYFCASSQDGLAEYNEQFFGPGTRLTVL.

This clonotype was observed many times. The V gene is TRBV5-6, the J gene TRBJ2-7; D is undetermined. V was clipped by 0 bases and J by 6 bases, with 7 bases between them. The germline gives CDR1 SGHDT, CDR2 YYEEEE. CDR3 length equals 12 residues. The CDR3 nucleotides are TGTGCCAGCAGCTTGGGTTCGGCCGAGCAGTACTTC. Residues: CASSLGSAEQYF.

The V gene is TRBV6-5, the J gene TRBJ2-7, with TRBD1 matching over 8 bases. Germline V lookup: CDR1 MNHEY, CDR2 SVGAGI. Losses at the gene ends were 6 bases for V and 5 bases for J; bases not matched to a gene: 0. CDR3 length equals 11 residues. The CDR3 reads CASRTGDEQYF. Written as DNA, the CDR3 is TGTGCCAGCAGGACAGGGGACGAGCAGTACTTC.